One sample yielded the 22 T cell receptor beta chains listed below, sequenced in a study of blood T cell repertoires in COVID-19. TCRdb's table, derived via immunoSEQ multiplex PCR, lists solely in-frame clones and lacks some. The sample lists 150,000 to 200,000 clones, around four fifths occurring once. Sample: peripheral blood. All receptors derive from a woman at least 80 years old with acute or convalescent COVID-19.

The chain couples TRBV11-2 to TRBJ2-7; tentatively, D is TRBD1 (5 bases). In germline, CDR1 is SGHAT, CDR2 FQNNGV. This CDR3 is built from 12 residues. V was shortened by 7 bases and J by 4 bases, with 11 bases between the two germline ends. CDR3 region: CASTLGAYEQYF. The CDR3 DNA follows: TGTGCCAGCACCCTTGGGGCATACGAGCAGTACTTC.

This clone was seen a handful of times. The chain has TRBV19 and TRBJ2-1; TRBD1 aligns across 7 bases. The V gene's germline CDR1 is LNHDA and CDR2 SQIVND (reference sequence). The CDR3 consists of 15 residues. V lost 5 bases and J lost 1; bases outside the gene matches: 5. In DNA form, the CDR3 reads TGTGCCAGTAGTCCGGGACAGCTTTCCTACAATGAGCAGTTCTTC. Translation gives CASSPGQLSYNEQFF.

This rearrangement joins TRBV27 to TRBJ2-3; D is perhaps TRBD2 (5 bases). Trimming removed 1 base at V and 6 bases at J, with 14 bases between. The CDR3 loop spans 15 amino acids. Germline V lookup: CDR1 MNHEY, CDR2 SMNVEV (reference sequence). The chain's CDR3 is CASSLLGASTDTQYF. CDR3 nucleotides: TGTGCCAGCAGTTTATTGGGAGCCTCAACTGATACGCAGTATTTT.

J is TRBJ2-2 and V is TRBV6-5, with TRBD1 as a possible D gene (5 bases). The CDR3 loop spans 15 amino acids. Germline lookup yields CDR1 MNHEY and CDR2 SVGAGI. V lost 7 bases and J 0 bases, leaving 12 bases between the germline ends. The CDR3 region is CASKGSETNTGELFF. The DNA of the CDR3 is TGTGCCAGCAAGGGGTCCGAAACGAACACCGGGGAGCTGTTTTTT.

The chain recombines TRBV7-2 with TRBJ2-7; D remains unclear. Germline-derived CDR1 and CDR2 are SGHTA and FQGNSA. Trimming took off 6 bases at V and 0 bases at J, with 9 bases between the two ends. This CDR3 has 13 residues. The CDR3 here is CASSPRTSYEQYF. In nucleotides, the CDR3 is TGTGCCAGCAGTCCGCGCACCTCCTACGAGCAGTACTTC.

This clone showed up just a few times. The J gene is TRBJ2-1, the V gene TRBV29-1; 15 bases fit TRBD2. Unmatched junction bases numbered 2, after V lost 7 bases and J lost 7 bases. CDR3 size: 13 residues. Germline CDR1 and CDR2: SQVTM and ANQGSEA. CDR3 nucleotide sequence: TGCAGCGCCGGGACTAGCGGGAGGAATGAGCAGTTCTTC. Its protein is CSAGTSGRNEQFF.

This clone has just one count. The chain uses TRBV4-2 and TRBJ2-1, with 9 nucleotides matching TRBD2. The germline V gene has CDR1 LGHNA and CDR2 YNFKEQ. CDR3 length: 18 amino acids. The junction had 8 bases not matched to a gene; V was cut back by 0 bases and J by 2 bases. Written as DNA, the CDR3 is TGTGCCAGCAGCCAAGATATTAGCGGGGGTGGAACCTACAATGAGCAGTTCTTC. Its protein product is CASSQDISGGGTYNEQFF.

The chain employs TRBV27 and TRBJ2-7; possible D gene TRBD2, 6 bases. Germline CDR1 and CDR2: MNHEY and SMNVEV (reference sequence). This CDR3 has 15 amino acids. V was clipped by 2 bases and J by 7 bases, with 18 bases between them. The CDR3 DNA sequence: TGTGCCAGCAGTTTAGCCGGGAGAGAACCCCTAGAGCAGTACTTC. It encodes CASSLAGREPLEQYF.

The chain is built from TRBV2 and TRBJ1-2; 7 nucleotides line up with TRBD1. The CDR3 loop spans 16 amino acids. The germline gives CDR1 SNHLY, CDR2 FYNNEI. Unmatched junction bases numbered 11, after V lost 3 bases and J lost 4 bases. As DNA, the CDR3 is TGTGCCAGCAGTGACCGGGACAGCCTCGTTGGCTATGGCTACACCTTC. This codes for CASSDRDSLVGYGYTF.

This clone turned up a few times. The chain links TRBV6-5 to TRBJ1-1; TRBD1 is a possible D gene (6 bases). This CDR3 is built from 13 residues. Germline lookup yields CDR1 MNHEY and CDR2 SVGAGI. Trimming stripped 6 bases from V and 8 bases from J, with 16 bases between. The CDR3 here is CASSRLQGTEAFF. CDR3 bases: TGTGCCAGCAGCAGATTACAGGGCACAGAAGCTTTCTTT.

This clone was seen once. The chain joins TRBV18 to TRBJ2-7; D is possibly TRBD2 (5 bases). This CDR3 contains 12 residues. The germline gives CDR1 KGHSH, CDR2 LQKENI. With 6 bases removed from V and 4 bases from J, the gap between germline ends came to 10 bases. The CDR3 DNA sequence: TGTGCCAGCTCCCCGGAGCGGTACGAGCAGTACTTC. Its protein product is CASSPERYEQYF. Combining the CDR3 with reference TRBV18 and TRBJ2-7 gives the whole variable domain NAGVMQNPRHLVRRRGQEARLRCSPMKGHSHVYWYRQLPEEGLKFMVYLQKENIIDESGMPKERFSAEFPKEGPSILRIQQVVRGDSAAYFCASSPERYEQYFGPGTRLTVT.

The rearrangement uses TRBV27 and TRBJ1-3; 9 bases agree with TRBD1. Germline CDR1 MNHEY, CDR2 SMNVEV (reference sequence). The CDR3 length is 15 residues. After removal of 3 bases from V and 3 bases from J, the junction contained 3 bases not matched to a gene. The DNA of the CDR3 is TGTGCCAGCAGTTTTACAGGGGGCGGTGGAAACACCATATATTTT. Translating it yields CASSFTGGGGNTIYF.

This clone was detected once. The V call is TRBV6-1, the J call TRBJ1-2; D ambiguous. V was cut by 4 bases and J by 8 bases, with 29 bases left in between. Germline values: CDR1 MNHNS, CDR2 SASEGT. This CDR3 region has 18 residues. CDR3 bases: TGTGCCAGCAGTGCCCTTAGGAGGGAGGCCTCAAGGGTTTTGGGCTACACCTTC. Its protein product is CASSALRREASRVLGYTF.

This sequence joins TRBV1 and TRBJ2-2; the table's TRBD1 call for D was not verified on the DNA. TRBV1 is a pseudogene locus. This CDR3 is built from 15 residues. DNA of the CDR3: TGCACCAGCAGCCTAGAGGGGGCTTACACCGGGGAGCTGTTTTTT. Its protein is CTSSLEGAYTGELFF.

The chain uses TRBV12-3 or TRBV12-4 and TRBJ1-2, with 7 positions matching TRBD1. The CDR3 runs 13 residues. V shed 7 bases, J shed 7 bases, and the junction held 9 bases outside the gene matches. The CDR3 loop reads CASTGTARSGYTF. In DNA, the CDR3 is TGTGCCAGCACCGGGACAGCGCGGTCTGGCTACACCTTC.

The chain combines TRBV4-2 with TRBJ1-5, with 11 positions matching TRBD1. With V trimmed by 0 bases and J by 7 bases, 17 bases remained unmatched. CDR1 is LGHNA and CDR2 is YNFKEQ in the germline V gene. The CDR3 length is 20 residues. CDR3 bases: TGTGCCAGCAGCCAAGAACGGGACTTATGGGGACAGGGGGGAGGACAGCCCCAGCATTTT. Amino acids: CASSQERDLWGQGGGQPQHF.

The J gene is TRBJ1-1, the V gene TRBV12-3 or TRBV12-4; maybe TRBD1 (6 bases). The CDR3 covers 13 residues. V shed 3 bases and J shed 4 bases, with 9 bases lying between them. The CDR3 here is CASSFVGATEAFF. The CDR3 bases are TGTGCCAGCAGTTTCGTGGGGGCCACTGAAGCTTTCTTT.

This chain connects TRBV18 to TRBJ1-5, with 7 nucleotides matching TRBD1. Trimming removed 3 bases from V and 3 bases from J; junction bases left unmatched: 5. The CDR3 spans 15 residues. Germline values: CDR1 KGHSH, CDR2 LQKENI. For the CDR3, the DNA is TGTGCCAGCTCACCCGGGACAGCCAACAATCAGCCCCAGCATTTT. This gives the protein CASSPGTANNQPQHF.

The chain combines TRBV18 with TRBJ1-5; 7 bases line up with TRBD1. The CDR3 loop spans 19 amino acids. Germline V gene sequence: CDR1 KGHSH, CDR2 LQKENI. With V trimmed by 2 bases and J by 4 bases, 17 bases remained unmatched. CDR3 in amino acids: CASSPFRASRQGPNQPQHF. CDR3 DNA sequence: TGTGCCAGCTCACCATTCCGCGCCTCTAGACAGGGACCAAATCAGCCCCAGCATTTT.

The CDR3 region has the DNA TGTGCCAGCAGCTCCCTTAGGGGGACCCAGTACTTC. This gives the protein CASSSLRGTQYF. The rearrangement links TRBV7-2 to TRBJ2-5; tentative D call: TRBD1 (5 bases). The CDR3 sequence is 12 residues long. Germline V gene sequence: CDR1 SGHTA, CDR2 FQGNSA. V was shortened by 4 bases and J by 7 bases, with 10 bases between the two germline ends. Filled out from reference TRBV7-2 and TRBJ2-5, the complete variable domain reads GAGVSQSPSNKVTEKGKDVELRCDPISGHTALYWYRQSLGQGLEFLIYFQGNSAPDKSGLPSDRFSAERTGGSVSTLTIQRTQQEDSAVYLCASSSLRGTQYFGPGTRLLVL.

The sample holds one count of this clone. The chain carries TRBV10-1 and TRBJ2-3; TRBD1 matches at 7 bases. There are 16 residues in the CDR3. The germline gives CDR1 WNHNN, CDR2 SYGVQD (reference sequence). The ends lost 3 bases at V and 5 bases at J; junction bases unmatched: 11. Here the CDR3 DNA reads TGCGCCAGCAGTGACGGCGGAGGACAGGTAGAAGATACGCAGTATTTT. It yields the protein CASSDGGGQVEDTQYF.

V and J are TRBV6-5 and TRBJ2-1; 7 nucleotides agree with TRBD1. Trimming at V came to 6 bases and at J to 8 bases, leaving 4 bases not matched to a gene. Germline V CDR1 and CDR2: MNHEY, SVGAGI. CDR3 length: 12 amino acids. The CDR3 DNA reads TGTGCCAGCAGCAGACAGGGCGATGAGCAGTTCTTC. Translated: CASSRQGDEQFF.